The clone carrying this TCR beta chain was counted a few times. Its antigen is as yet unknown. TCRdb processed the 5' RACE reads anew with MiXCR; each CDR3 protein has one entry. The sample shows hundreds of thousands of distinct CDR3 sequences, about 20% of them seen only once. The data originate from a study of identical twins. The germline V gene encodes CDR1 SGHRS and CDR2 YFSETQ. V shed 4 bases, J shed 6 bases, and the junction held 15 bases outside the gene matches. This CDR3 region has 16 residues. Study results and caveats: Compared with models, monozygotic twins showed more out-of-frame TCR alpha sharing.

These same data were also listed under a study on yellow fever vaccine responses in identical twins. In that study: A vaccine T cell response that seemed partly convergent and partly personalized was reported in twins.

Material for sequencing was CD4+ T cells sorted from blood. This chain uses TRBV5-1 with TRBJ2-7; 8 positions agree with TRBD1. The sequence was obtained from a woman younger than 30 in good health. CDR3 residues: CASSKRGGTGLREQYF. CDR3 DNA sequence: TGCGCCAGCAGCAAACGAGGAGGGACAGGCCTACGCGAGCAGTACTTC. The complete variable domain, with remaining parts taken from reference TRBV5-1 and TRBJ2-7, reads KAGVTQTPRYLIKTRGQQVTLSCSPISGHRSVSWYQQTPGQGLQFLFEYFSETQRNKGNFPGRFSGRQFSNSRSEMNVSTLELGDSALYLCASSKRGGTGLREQYFGPGTRLTVT.